This T cell receptor (beta chain) was recovered during a study of T cells after yellow fever vaccination. For this clonotype: Its antigen is currently unknown.

Overall study results and limits: It was a weaker secondary response, yet one that peaked faster, at day 5 versus 15. Re-detected after boosting: most primary clones, approximately 97% of CD4 and about 89% of CD8.

Germline V gives CDR1 MNHEY, CDR2 SVGEGT. The V end lost 10 bases, the J end lost 8 bases, and 8 bases lay between the germline ends. The CDR3 sequence is 9 residues long. TCRdb called the 5' RACE reads again in MiXCR, with one record for every CDR3 protein. The sample shows about 300,000 distinct CDR3 sequences, 8.7% of them seen only once. The receptor was isolated from a man aged 18 to 30 who received the YFV17D yellow fever vaccine. The chain links TRBV6-2 or TRBV6-3 to TRBJ1-1; D is ambiguous. Sequencing used CD4+ T cells sorted from PBMCs, obtained 5 days after the yellow fever booster vaccination. The CDR3 DNA is TGTGCCACCCGGCGAGAAGCTTTCTTT. Amino acids: CATRREAFF.